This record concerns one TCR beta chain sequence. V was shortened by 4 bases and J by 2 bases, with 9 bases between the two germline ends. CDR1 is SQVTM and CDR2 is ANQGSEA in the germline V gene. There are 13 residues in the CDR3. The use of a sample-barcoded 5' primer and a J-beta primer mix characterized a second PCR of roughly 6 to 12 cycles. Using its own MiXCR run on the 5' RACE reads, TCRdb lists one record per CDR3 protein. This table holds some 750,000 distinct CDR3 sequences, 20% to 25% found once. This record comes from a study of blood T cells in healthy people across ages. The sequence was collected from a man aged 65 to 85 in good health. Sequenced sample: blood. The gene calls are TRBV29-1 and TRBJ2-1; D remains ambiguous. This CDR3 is CSVGKVTYNEQFF. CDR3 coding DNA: TGCAGCGTTGGTAAGGTAACCTACAATGAGCAGTTCTTC.